Shown below are 28 T cell receptor beta chains from a single sample sequenced in a study of T cell repertoires in ileal Crohn's disease. Measured with immunoSEQ multiplex PCR; TCRdb has only the in-frame clones, and not every one. The sample holds roughly 4,400 clones, roughly 79% seen once. Time point of the sample: inflamed ileum from the surgical specimen. The source material was ileal tissue. Receptors originate from an adult with Crohn's disease.

The chain carries TRBV6-5 and TRBJ2-1; 14 bases fit TRBD2. Germline CDR1 MNHEY, CDR2 SVGAGI. The length of the CDR3 is 15 residues. Losses at the gene ends were 7 bases for V and 15 bases for J; bases not matched to a gene: 14. CDR3 sequence: CASTRQGTSGSFWFF. In DNA, the CDR3 is TGTGCCAGCACCAGACAGGGGACTAGCGGGAGTTTCTGGTTCTTC.

V gene TRBV6-4 combines with J gene TRBJ1-1; 9 bases map to TRBD1. The CDR3 is made up of 14 amino acids. The ends lost 8 bases at V and 7 bases at J; junction bases unmatched: 11. CDR1 and CDR2 (germline): MRHNA, SNTAGT. The CDR3, as DNA: TGTGCCAGCGAAGGGGACAGGGTACGGGATGAAGCTTTCTTT. This translates into CASEGDRVRDEAFF.

V gene TRBV6-6 combines with J gene TRBJ1-4; D unresolved. Trimming took 0 bases from V and 11 from J, leaving 7 bases between them. Germline CDR1 is MNHNY and CDR2 is SVGAGI (reference sequence). CDR3 length equals 12 residues. The CDR3 is CASSYSYEKLFF. Here the CDR3 DNA reads TGTGCCAGCAGTTACTCTTACGAGAAACTGTTTTTT.

The V call is TRBV2, the J call TRBJ1-1; 7 bases match TRBD1. The V and J ends lost 8 bases and 7 bases, in that order; junction bases with no gene match: 4. The germline V gene encodes CDR1 SNHLY and CDR2 FYNNEI. The CDR3 contains 11 residues. The CDR3 DNA reads TGTGCCAGCGATAGACAGGGTGAAGCTTTCTTT. Its translation is CASDRQGEAFF.

A single count supports this clone. This sequence joins TRBV19 and TRBJ2-1, with 8 bases fitting TRBD1. V lost 4 bases to trimming and J lost 13 bases; unmatched junction nucleotides: 6. The CDR3 runs to 12 residues. The germline CDR1 and CDR2 sequences are LNHDA and SQIVND (reference sequence). CDR3 loop: CASSTDRGSQFF. CDR3 nucleotide sequence: TGTGCCAGTAGTACCGACAGGGGTAGCCAGTTCTTC. The variable domain in full, completed from reference TRBV19 and TRBJ2-1, reads DGGITQSPKYLFRKEGQNVTLSCEQNLNHDAMYWYRQDPGQGLRLIYYSQIVNDFQKGDIAEGYSVSREKKESFPLTVTSAQKNPTAFYLCASSTDRGSQFFGPGTRLTVL.

This clone was seen more than once but under ten times. V is TRBV6-1 and J is TRBJ1-1; D not certain. V lost 2 bases, J lost 1 base, and 17 bases lay in between. CDR1 and CDR2 (germline): MNHNS, SASEGT. The CDR3 is made up of 17 amino acids. In DNA, the CDR3 is TGTGCCAGCAGTGAACCCCCCGGCCGGGAGTGGAACACTGAAGCTTTCTTT. This codes for CASSEPPGREWNTEAFF.

This chain uses TRBV4-3 with TRBJ1-2; the D is unclear. Looked up from germline, CDR1 is LGHNA and CDR2 is YSLEER. The length of the CDR3 is 16 residues. V was trimmed by 0 bases and J by 4 bases, leaving 15 bases between them. The CDR3: CASSQDPTGSPYGYTF. DNA of the CDR3: TGCGCCAGCAGCCAAGATCCCACGGGCAGTCCCTATGGCTACACCTTC.

The genes are TRBV7-6 and TRBJ2-5; TRBD1 is a possible D gene (5 bases). Germline CDR1 is SGHVS and CDR2 is FNYEAQ. Trimming shortened V by 6 bases and J by 0 bases, and 8 bases separated the two germline ends. CDR3 length equals 13 residues. CDR3 in amino acids: CASSRGHQETQYF. The CDR3, as DNA: TGTGCCAGCAGTAGGGGCCACCAAGAGACCCAGTACTTC.

The chain uses TRBV5-4 and TRBJ2-2, with D tentatively TRBD1 (6 bases). This CDR3 is 16 amino acids long. V lost 2 bases to trimming and J lost 2 bases, with 13 bases between them. Germline CDR1 SGHNT, CDR2 YYREEE (reference sequence). The CDR3: CASSFFGRGNTGELFF. CDR3 in DNA: TGTGCCAGCAGCTTTTTCGGCAGGGGCAACACCGGGGAGCTGTTTTTT.

J is TRBJ2-7 and V is TRBV20-1; D not certain. Trimming removed 3 bases from V and 4 bases from J, with 7 bases in between. CDR1 and CDR2 from the germline V gene are DFQATT and SNEGSKA (reference sequence). The CDR3 is 11 amino acids. DNA for the CDR3: TGCAGTGCTAGTAGTCAGTACGAGCAGTACTTC. Protein sequence: CSASSQYEQYF.

This chain joins TRBV27 and TRBJ1-2, with D unclear. Trimming cost V 3 bases and J 6 bases, with 11 bases left between them. Germline values: CDR1 MNHEY, CDR2 SMNVEV (reference sequence). The CDR3 has 13 amino acids. The CDR3 loop reads CASSFAPRDGYTF. The DNA of the CDR3 is TGTGCCAGCAGTTTTGCCCCTCGTGATGGCTACACCTTC.

The chain uses TRBV21-1 and TRBJ2-7; whether TRBD1, the table's D call, matches the DNA was not checked. TRBV21-1 is annotated as a pseudogene. This CDR3 contains 15 residues. The CDR3 here is CASSKALGVVYEQYF. The CDR3 coding sequence is TGTGCCAGCAGCAAAGCGCTAGGGGTGGTCTACGAGCAGTACTTC.

In its sample, this clone was seen a few times. This chain uses TRBV9 with TRBJ2-7; the match to TRBD2 covers 13 bases. The CDR3 consists of 15 residues. J gave up 4 bases and V 5 bases, and 6 bases lay outside the gene matches. The V gene's germline CDR1 is SGDLS and CDR2 YYNGEE. CDR3 nucleotides: TGTGCCAGCAGGTCCCGGACTAGCGGGAGTTACGAGCAGTACTTC. As protein: CASRSRTSGSYEQYF. Based on the CDR3 plus reference TRBV9 and TRBJ2-7, the full variable domain is DSGVTQTPKHLITATGQRVTLRCSPRSGDLSVYWYQQSLDQGLQFLIQYYNGEERAKGNILERFSAQQFPDLHSELNLSSLELGDSALYFCASRSRTSGSYEQYFGPGTRLTVT.

The genes are TRBV29-1 and TRBJ1-2, with 8 bases that match TRBD1. The CDR3 is made up of 13 amino acids. The germline gives CDR1 SQVTM, CDR2 ANQGSEA. V lost 6 bases to trimming and J lost 4 bases; unmatched junction nucleotides: 7. The CDR3 region has the DNA TGCAGCGTCGTTGTTACAGGGGGCTATGGCTACACCTTC. Encoded protein: CSVVVTGGYGYTF.

Only one count was recorded for this clone. The V and J genes are TRBV27 and TRBJ1-2; TRBD1 agrees at 7 bases. This CDR3 comprises 16 residues. Germline V gives CDR1 MNHEY, CDR2 SMNVEV (reference sequence). V lost 5 bases, J lost 2 bases, and 11 bases stayed unmatched. The CDR3 is CASSPLATGQNYGYTF. In DNA form, the CDR3 reads TGTGCCAGCAGTCCGCTAGCGACAGGGCAGAACTATGGCTACACCTTC.

The rearrangement links TRBV10-3 to TRBJ2-7; D tentatively fits TRBD1 or TRBD2 (5 bases each). Trimming took 0 bases from V and 5 from J, leaving 20 bases between them. Germline-derived CDR1 and CDR2 are ENHRY and SYGVKD. The CDR3 sequence is 17 residues long. Here the CDR3 reads CAISESTRGRVTDEQYF. The DNA of the CDR3 is TGTGCCATCAGTGAGTCGACTCGGGGCAGGGTGACTGACGAGCAGTACTTC.

The V and J genes are TRBV14 and TRBJ1-1; 10 positions agree with TRBD1. The CDR3 is made up of 15 amino acids. Trimming cost V 4 bases and J 8 bases; bases outside gene matches: 10. The V gene's germline CDR1 is SGHDN and CDR2 FVKESK. The CDR3 protein is CASSRQTGQGREAFF. The CDR3 nucleotides are TGTGCCAGCAGCCGACAGACGGGACAGGGGAGAGAAGCTTTCTTT.

The chain is built from TRBV21-1 and TRBJ1-5. TRBV21-1 is listed as a pseudogene. The CDR3 has 16 residues. In DNA, the CDR3 is TGTGCCAGCATCCGGGAGGGCAGCAATAGAAATCAGCCCCAGCATTTT. Translated: CASIREGSNRNQPQHF.

V usage is TRBV5-1 and J usage is TRBJ1-5, with no clear D. The V and J ends lost 0 bases and 7 bases respectively, with 11 bases between them. Per the germline V gene, CDR1 is SGHRS and CDR2 is YFSETQ. There are 14 residues in the CDR3. DNA for the CDR3: TGCGCCAGCAGCTTGGACGGATGGAGCCAGCCCCAGCATTTT. Amino acids: CASSLDGWSQPQHF. The full variable domain, with the rest looked up from reference TRBV5-1 and TRBJ1-5, is KAGVTQTPRYLIKTRGQQVTLSCSPISGHRSVSWYQQTPGQGLQFLFEYFSETQRNKGNFPGRFSGRQFSNSRSEMNVSTLELGDSALYLCASSLDGWSQPQHFGDGTRLSIL.

This clone has only a few counts. The chain couples TRBV27 to TRBJ2-7, with D unclear. The CDR3 contains 13 residues. Germline CDR1 reads MNHEY; CDR2 reads SMNVEV (reference sequence). Trimming pared 6 bases from V and 4 bases from J, leaving 13 bases between. CDR3 region: CASSPQVGYEQYF. The CDR3 nucleotides are TGTGCCAGCAGCCCACAAGTGGGTTACGAGCAGTACTTC.

The chain combines TRBV19 with TRBJ1-5; tentatively, D is TRBD1 (5 bases). This CDR3 is 12 amino acids long. Trimming cost V 3 bases and J 10 bases, with 10 bases left between them. Per germline, CDR1 LNHDA and CDR2 SQIVND (reference sequence). As DNA, the CDR3 is TGTGCCAGTAGTATCCCTCAGGGTCCCCAGCATTTT. It codes for CASSIPQGPQHF.

This chain joins TRBV9 and TRBJ2-3; 15 nucleotides line up with TRBD2. The junction had 6 bases not matched to a gene; V was cut back by 4 bases and J by 0 bases. Germline CDR1 and CDR2: SGDLS and YYNGEE. The CDR3 contains 18 residues. CDR3 sequence: CASSTGTSGRLSTDTQYF. The CDR3 nucleotides read TGTGCCAGCAGCACCGGGACTAGCGGGAGGCTAAGCACAGATACGCAGTATTTT.

The gene calls are TRBV28 and TRBJ2-1; the D is unclear. Germline V CDR1 and CDR2: MDHEN, SYDVKM. V was cut by 2 bases and J by 2 bases, with 4 bases left in between. The CDR3 is made up of 13 amino acids. CDR3 amino acids: CASSLGPYNEQFF. As DNA, the CDR3 is TGTGCCAGCAGTTTAGGACCCTACAATGAGCAGTTCTTC.

V and J are TRBV11-2 and TRBJ2-7; TRBD2 matches 10 bases. The germline CDR1 and CDR2 sequences are SGHAT and FQNNGV. The V segment lost 7 bases and the J segment 5 bases; nucleotides outside the gene matches: 8. This CDR3 has 14 amino acids. The CDR3 sequence is CASKLAGESNEQYF. CDR3 bases: TGTGCCAGCAAGCTAGCGGGGGAAAGCAACGAGCAGTACTTC.

The chain carries TRBV5-6 and TRBJ2-3, with 8 positions matching TRBD1. V was clipped by 5 bases and J by 5 bases; unmatched bases: 10. The germline V gene has CDR1 SGHDT and CDR2 YYEEEE. The CDR3 has 15 residues. DNA of the CDR3: TGTGCCAGCAGGAGGACAGGGCCCACGGGAGATACGCAGTATTTT. This gives the protein CASRRTGPTGDTQYF.

The chain couples TRBV5-1 to TRBJ1-1, with D maybe TRBD1 (6 bases). The germline V and J ends were trimmed by 0 bases and 1 base, with 10 bases remaining between them. Germline-derived CDR1 and CDR2 are SGHRS and YFSETQ. The CDR3 totals 15 residues. CDR3 in DNA: TGCGCCAGCAGCTTGGACAGGGTTCCGAACACTGAAGCTTTCTTT. This gives the protein CASSLDRVPNTEAFF.

This clone was seen only once. This sequence joins TRBV7-2 and TRBJ1-6, with 7 bases fitting TRBD1. Germline trimming cut 4 bases from V and 8 bases from J; bases unmatched to any gene: 8. The CDR3 spans 15 residues. Germline CDR1 and CDR2: SGHTA and FQGNSA. The CDR3 DNA reads TGTGCCAGCAGCTCCACACAGGGGAATCATTCACCCCTCCACTTT. Its protein is CASSSTQGNHSPLHF.

This sequence joins TRBV19 and TRBJ2-7; the match to TRBD2 covers 12 bases. Germline CDR1 and CDR2: LNHDA and SQIVND (reference sequence). The length of the CDR3 is 16 residues. The ends lost 5 bases at V and 4 bases at J; junction bases unmatched: 9. The CDR3 region has the DNA TGTGCCAGTAGTCACGCTACTAGCGGGAGGAAATACGAGCAGTACTTC. It translates to CASSHATSGRKYEQYF.